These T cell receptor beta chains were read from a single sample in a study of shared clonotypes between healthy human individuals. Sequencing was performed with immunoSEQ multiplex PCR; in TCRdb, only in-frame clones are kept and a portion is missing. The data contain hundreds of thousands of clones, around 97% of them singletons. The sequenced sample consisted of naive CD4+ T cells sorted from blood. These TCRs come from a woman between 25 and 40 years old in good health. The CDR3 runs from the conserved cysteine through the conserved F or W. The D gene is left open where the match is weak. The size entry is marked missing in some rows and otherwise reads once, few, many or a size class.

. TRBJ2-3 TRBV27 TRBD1 CASSLWSGQGIDTQYF TGTGCCAGCAGTTTATGGTCGGGACAGGGAATAGATACGCAGTATTTT
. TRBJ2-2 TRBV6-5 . CASSRGGTGELFF TGTGCCAGCAGTCGTGGTGGTACCGGGGAGCTGTTTTTT
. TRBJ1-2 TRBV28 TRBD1 CASSAAGLKGQKNYGYTF TGTGCCAGCAGTGCAGCTGGGTTAAAGGGACAGAAAAACTATGGCTACACCTTC
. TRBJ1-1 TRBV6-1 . CASSSQGKAFF TGTGCCAGCAGTTCCCAGGGAAAGGCTTTCTTT
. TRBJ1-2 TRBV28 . CASSYGTANYGYTF TGTGCCAGCAGTTATGGGACGGCCAACTATGGCTACACCTTC
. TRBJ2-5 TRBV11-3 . CASSSGRSGQQETQYF TGTGCCAGCAGCTCAGGTCGGTCGGGACAACAAGAGACCCAGTACTTC
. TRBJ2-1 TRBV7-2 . CASTVAGTTYNEQFF TGTGCCAGCACGGTCGCGGGGACCACCTACAATGAGCAGTTCTTC
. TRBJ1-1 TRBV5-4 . CASSRDLRLPEAFF TGTGCCAGCAGTCGAGATCTGAGACTTCCCGAAGCTTTCTTT
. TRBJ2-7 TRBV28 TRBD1 CASSQGGQGGVYEQYF TGTGCCAGCAGTCAGGGGGGACAGGGGGGCGTCTACGAGCAGTACTTC
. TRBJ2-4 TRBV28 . CASSLFGQGMGNIQYF TGTGCCAGCAGTTTATTTGGTCAGGGGATGGGAAACATTCAGTACTTC
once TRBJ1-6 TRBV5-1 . CASSLWDMTGSPLHF TGCGCCAGCAGCTTGTGGGACATGACAGGTTCACCCCTCCACTTT
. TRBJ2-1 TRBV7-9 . CASSLGLGRQGDYNEQFF TGTGCCAGCAGCTTAGGCTTAGGGCGGCAGGGTGACTACAATGAGCAGTTCTTC
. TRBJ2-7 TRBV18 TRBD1 CASSTDRVVGEQYF TGTGCCAGCTCAACGGACAGGGTAGTGGGCGAGCAGTACTTC
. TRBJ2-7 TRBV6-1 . CASAGDSYEQYF TGTGCCAGTGCCGGGGACTCCTACGAGCAGTACTTC
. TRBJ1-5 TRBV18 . CASSPHSNQPQHF TGTGCCAGCTCACCCCATAGCAATCAGCCCCAGCATTTT
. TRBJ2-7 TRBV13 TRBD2 CASSLGELASSYEQYF TGTGCCAGCAGCTTAGGGGAACTAGCGAGCTCCTACGAGCAGTACTTC
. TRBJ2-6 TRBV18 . CASSPPLGLATHSGANVLTF TGTGCCAGCTCACCACCCCTCGGTTTAGCGACGCACTCTGGGGCCAACGTCCTGACTTTC
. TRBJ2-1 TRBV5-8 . CASSLRGFEQFF TGTGCCAGCAGCTTGCGGGGATTTGAGCAGTTCTTC
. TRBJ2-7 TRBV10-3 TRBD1 CAISSGGLYEQYF TGTGCCATCAGCTCAGGGGGCCTCTACGAGCAGTACTTC
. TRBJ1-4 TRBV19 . CASSVQIATNEKLFF TGTGCCAGTAGTGTCCAGATTGCAACTAATGAAAAACTGTTTTTT
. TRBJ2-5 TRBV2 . CASSGTPNQETQYF TGTGCCTCTTCGGGGACACCTAACCAAGAGACCCAGTACTTC
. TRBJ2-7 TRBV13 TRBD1 CASSSRDRAAYEQYF TGTGCCAGCAGCTCCCGGGACAGGGCGGCCTACGAGCAGTACTTC
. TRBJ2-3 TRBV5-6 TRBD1 CASSRGQGFTDTQYF TGTGCCAGCAGTAGGGGACAGGGGTTCACAGATACGCAGTATTTT
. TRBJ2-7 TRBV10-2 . CASSESSEGLFEQYF TGCGCCAGCAGTGAGTCGTCGGAAGGGTTGTTCGAGCAGTACTTC
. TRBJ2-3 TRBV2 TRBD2 CASRTWTSGASTDTQYF TGTGCCAGCAGGACTTGGACTAGCGGGGCTAGCACAGATACGCAGTATTTT
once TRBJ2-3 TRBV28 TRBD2 CASRTPGLAGGPTDTQYF TGTGCCAGCAGAACTCCGGGACTAGCGGGAGGGCCAACAGATACGCAGTATTTT
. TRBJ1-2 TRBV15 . CATSRSEGWANYGYTF TGTGCCACCAGCAGAAGTGAGGGGTGGGCTAACTATGGCTACACCTTC
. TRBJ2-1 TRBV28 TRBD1 CASGARQGKQFF TGTGCCAGCGGGGCTCGACAGGGAAAGCAGTTCTTC
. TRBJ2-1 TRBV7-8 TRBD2 CASSTKRRTSGRASNEQFF TGTGCCAGCAGCACTAAGAGGCGGACTAGCGGGAGGGCTTCCAATGAGCAGTTCTTC
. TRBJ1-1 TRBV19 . CASSHLGNTEAFF TGTGCCAGTAGCCACTTGGGGAACACTGAAGCTTTCTTT
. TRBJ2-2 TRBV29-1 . CSVFVRNTGELFF TGCAGCGTTTTTGTCAGAAACACCGGGGAGCTGTTTTTT
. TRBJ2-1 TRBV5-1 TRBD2 CASSPGTSGSYNEQFF TGCGCCAGCAGCCCGGGGACTAGCGGGAGCTACAATGAGCAGTTCTTC
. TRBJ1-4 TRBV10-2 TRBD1 CASSDWGGTGREKLFF TGCGCCAGCAGTGATTGGGGCGGGACAGGGCGTGAAAAACTGTTTTTT
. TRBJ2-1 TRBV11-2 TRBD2 CASSLISLAGGSSEQFF TGTGCCAGCAGCTTAATCTCTCTAGCGGGAGGTTCCAGCGAGCAGTTCTTC
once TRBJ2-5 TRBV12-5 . CASGLNGGLETQYF TGTGCTAGTGGTTTGAACGGCGGTTTGGAGACCCAGTACTTC
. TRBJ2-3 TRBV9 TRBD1 CASSDRTGRADTQYF TGTGCCAGCAGCGACCGGACAGGGCGGGCAGATACGCAGTATTTT
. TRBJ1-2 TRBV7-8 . CASSLVGGDGYTF TGTGCCAGCAGCTTAGTGGGGGGAGATGGCTACACCTTC
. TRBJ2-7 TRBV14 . CASSQVSSSVYEQYF TGTGCCAGCAGCCAAGTTAGCTCGTCGGTCTACGAGCAGTACTTC
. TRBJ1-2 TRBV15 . CATSRDELGYGYTF TGTGCCACCAGCAGAGACGAGTTGGGCTATGGCTACACCTTC
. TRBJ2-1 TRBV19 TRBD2 CASSIGYSGPLYNEQFF TGTGCCAGTAGTATAGGATATAGCGGGCCTCTCTACAATGAGCAGTTCTTC
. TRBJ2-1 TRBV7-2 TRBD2 CASSYIAGLASNEQFF TGTGCCAGCAGCTACATCGCGGGACTAGCGAGTAATGAGCAGTTCTTC
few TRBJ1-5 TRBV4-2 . CASSQDNTGQPQHF TGTGCCAGCAGCCAAGATAATACAGGTCAGCCCCAGCATTTT
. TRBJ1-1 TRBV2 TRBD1 CASSVDRGIGNTEAFF TGTGCCAGCAGTGTAGACAGGGGAATTGGGAACACTGAAGCTTTCTTT
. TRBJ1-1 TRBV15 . CATSRGVNMNTEAFF TGTGCCACCAGCAGAGGTGTCAACATGAACACTGAAGCTTTCTTT
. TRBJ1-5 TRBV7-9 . CASSLSDSNQPQHF TGTGCCAGCAGCTTATCGGACAGCAATCAGCCCCAGCATTTT
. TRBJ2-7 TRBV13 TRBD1 CASSPQGEDMEQYF TGTGCCAGCAGCCCACAGGGGGAGGATATGGAGCAGTACTTC
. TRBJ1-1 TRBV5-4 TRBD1 CASTPPQGAGEAFF TGTGCCAGCACCCCGCCCCAGGGGGCAGGTGAAGCTTTCTTT
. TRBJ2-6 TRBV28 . CASSLAAGSTGANVLTF TGTGCCAGCAGTTTGGCGGCAGGGAGCACTGGGGCCAACGTCCTGACTTTC